Included here is one T cell receptor beta chain sequence, with context. The sample comes from a study of blood T cell repertoires in COVID-19. Authors' processing steps: How many nucleated cells were present was estimated from reference gene primer amplification. The table came from immunoSEQ multiplex PCR; TCRdb's copy has only in-frame clones and leaves some out. The DNA gave D and trimming, while V, J and clone size come from that table. The table lists 260,000 or so clones, roughly 87% of them singletons. The TCR comes from a human donor in a cohort sampled during active COVID-19. The source material was peripheral blood.

The CDR3, as DNA: TGTGCCAGCAGTCGACAGTTCTACGAGCAGTACTTC. It encodes CASSRQFYEQYF. The rearrangement joins TRBV6-6 to TRBJ2-7; maybe TRBD1 (5 bases). V lost 5 bases and J 3 bases, leaving 8 bases between the germline ends. The CDR3 sequence is 12 residues long. Germline lookup yields CDR1 MNHNY and CDR2 SVGAGI (reference sequence).